This T cell receptor beta chain was profiled in a study of shared clonotypes between healthy human individuals. Trimming removed 3 bases from V and 0 bases from J, with 10 bases in between. The CDR3 covers 15 residues. Germline assignment: CDR1 SGHNT and CDR2 YENEEA. The input for sorted-subset replicate PCRs was 200 to 250 ng DNA, around 27,000 T cell genomes. Libraries were prepared by immunoSEQ multiplex PCR; TCRdb keeps only in-frame clonotypes and omits some of them. Of approximately 1.1 million clones listed, 75% to 85% are singletons. On this clone: Its antigen is unknown.

General observations from the study: As a rule, naive subsets had a larger estimated richness than memory subsets.

Sequenced sample: memory CD4+ T cells from PBMCs. Subset defined: CD45RA-negative fraction. V and J are TRBV11-3 and TRBJ2-3; maybe TRBD2 (5 bases). This clonotype was obtained from a man younger than 30 in good health. Some clones in this sample may be carry-over from other donors' samples. CDR3 in amino acids: CASSFGGASTDTQYF. The CDR3 DNA is TGTGCCAGCAGCTTCGGAGGTGCTAGCACAGATACGCAGTATTTT.